This record looks at one T cell receptor (beta chain) sequence and its context. Its antigen is unknown. No per-base quality is available; no much larger clone lies one base away. The V and J ends are trimmed by 6 bases and 13 bases, leaving 16 bases between them. There are 12 amino acids in the CDR3, from cysteine to phenylalanine inclusive. The CDR3 DNA has 36 bases and is translated from base 1. The data originate from a study of blood T cell repertoires in COVID-19 (dated by TCRdb to 2020 to 2021). Broadly, across the study: Collaborator samples came from the United States, Italy and Spain and covered acute and convalescent phases of COVID-19. A de-identified subject ID, COVID-19 status, age in years and sex were almost always included in the sample metadata. The material from the prospective study consisted of cDNA or gDNA derived from T cells, B-cell-depleted T cells, or PBMCs. The samples were drawn from two sources: the first 160 participants of the ongoing ImmuneRACE study, and 1,254 subjects contributed by 6 global collaborators. The repertoires were made available in a free public database intended to serve as a resource for research on the immune response to SARS-CoV-2. Where available, HLA class I and class II types were taken from metadata supplied by the sample provider and were not determined by assay-based typing. Deeply sampled blood TCRbeta repertoires from subjects exposed to, actively infected with, or recovered from COVID-19 were included in the dataset. The study at large found these results: How much clinical and demographic metadata was included differed by source and by participant, and the metadata was provided uncurated.

In Seattle, one collaborating source enrolled patients while the infection was active and tracked those patients longitudinally over the course of disease. Collaborating institutions collected whole blood in K2EDTA tubes following their own protocols. For TCRbeta analysis, collaborator samples were shipped as frozen whole blood, as isolated PBMCs, or as DNA extracted from either sample type. The immunoSEQ Assay, a bias-controlled multiplex PCR, was used to amplify TCRbeta CDR3 regions from genomic DNA. Per the original workflow: Nucleated cell counts per sample were estimated from amplification of reference gene primers within the assay. To quantify the absolute abundance of each unique TCRbeta CDR3 rearrangement, sequence reads were collapsed and filtered. Productive Simpson clonality was computed per sample as the square root of Simpson's diversity index over productive rearrangements. Entries here come from immuneACCESS through TCRdb and include only in-frame sequences with V and J called. Some clones fail to appear in such tables; in the studies checked, an unresolved V gene covers under half of the shortfall, and the cause of the remainder is unknown. Clone size and the V and J calls come from that table; the DNA yielded D and trimming. This sample lists about 340,000 clones; 65% to 90% were detected once. The ten largest clones take up under 8.5% of the sample.

Material: peripheral blood. The clonotype comes from a woman aged 60 to 75 with COVID-19, enrolled during active disease. The V and J genes are TRBV12-3 or TRBV12-4 and TRBJ2-4, with TRBD1 tentatively as D gene (5 bases match). The CDR3 protein: CASSFRGSPQYF. The DNA reads TGTGCCAGCAGCTTTAGGGGCAGCCCACAGTACTTC.